This is a list of T cell receptor beta chains from one sample in a study of blood T cell repertoires in COVID-19. Sequenced by immunoSEQ multiplex PCR; TCRdb stores in-frame clones only, minus some. The table has around 260,000 clones, around 86% seen once. The sequenced sample consisted of peripheral blood. Source of these receptors: a middle-aged woman who had recovered from COVID-19. Both conserved end residues are part of each CDR3. Fields, in order: D gene, J gene, clone size, V gene, CDR3 protein, CDR3 DNA. A D gene is named only where the DNA matches it firmly. Clone size is stated in some rows and not others, as once, few, many or a class when expanded.

D: TRBD1; J: TRBJ1-6; size: .; V: TRBV5-8; CDR3: CASSHGQGIDSPLHF; DNA: TGTGCCAGCAGCCACGGACAGGGGATTGATTCACCCCTCCACTTT
D: TRBD2; J: TRBJ2-3; size: many; V: TRBV25-1; CDR3: CASSRGGSGADTQYF; DNA: TGTGCCAGCAGTCGGGGCGGGAGTGGGGCAGATACGCAGTATTTT
D: .; J: TRBJ2-7; size: .; V: TRBV11-2; CDR3: CASSPHRGATYEQYF; DNA: TGTGCCAGCAGCCCCCACCGGGGGGCCACCTACGAGCAGTACTTC
D: .; J: TRBJ2-7; size: .; V: TRBV4-2; CDR3: CASSQEGPRDSLYEQYF; DNA: TGTGCCAGCAGCCAAGAGGGGCCCCGGGACTCTCTCTACGAGCAGTACTTC
D: TRBD1; J: TRBJ2-5; size: .; V: TRBV14; CDR3: CASSQSRVGQPQETQYF; DNA: TGTGCCAGCAGCCAATCGAGGGTGGGACAGCCCCAAGAGACCCAGTACTTC
D: TRBD2; J: TRBJ2-7; size: .; V: TRBV5-1; CDR3: CASSFQRDSYEQYF; DNA: TGCGCCAGCAGCTTCCAGCGGGACTCCTACGAGCAGTACTTC
D: TRBD2; J: TRBJ2-7; size: once; V: TRBV19; CDR3: CASSIGTSGRDEQYF; DNA: TGTGCCAGTAGTATAGGGACTAGCGGGAGAGATGAGCAGTACTTC
D: TRBD1; J: TRBJ2-1; size: .; V: TRBV4-1; CDR3: CASSQDQGDRIYSSYNEQFF; DNA: TGCGCCAGCAGCCAAGATCAAGGGGACAGGATCTATAGCTCCTACAATGAGCAGTTCTTC
D: TRBD2; J: TRBJ2-7; size: .; V: TRBV7-8; CDR3: CASSLAWASGSYEQYF; DNA: TGTGCCAGCAGCTTAGCTTGGGCTAGCGGGAGCTACGAGCAGTACTTC
D: TRBD1; J: TRBJ1-6; size: .; V: TRBV27; CDR3: CASREGQYNSPLHF; DNA: TGTGCCAGCAGGGAGGGACAGTATAATTCACCCCTCCACTTT
D: TRBD2; J: TRBJ2-7; size: .; V: TRBV18; CDR3: CASSPGGAGGYEQYF; DNA: TGTGCCAGCTCACCAGGGGGAGCGGGGGGCTACGAGCAGTACTTC
D: .; J: TRBJ1-2; size: .; V: TRBV29-1; CDR3: CSVFEGFSNYGYTF; DNA: TGCAGCGTTTTCGAGGGTTTCTCTAACTATGGCTACACCTTC
D: .; J: TRBJ1-1; size: .; V: TRBV2; CDR3: CASSEAPGSNTEAFF; DNA: TGTGCCAGCAGTGAAGCACCAGGGTCCAACACTGAAGCTTTCTTT
D: TRBD2; J: TRBJ2-5; size: .; V: TRBV7-2; CDR3: CASSSRASGIETQYF; DNA: TGTGCCAGCAGCTCGCGGGCTAGCGGGATAGAGACCCAGTACTTC
D: TRBD2; J: TRBJ2-1; size: .; V: TRBV7-2; CDR3: CASSVLAGARREQFF; DNA: TGTGCCAGCAGCGTACTAGCGGGAGCCCGTCGGGAGCAGTTCTTC
D: .; J: TRBJ2-3; size: .; V: TRBV7-2; CDR3: CASNLGFGGSTDTQYF; DNA: TGTGCCAGCAACCTGGGGTTTGGGGGGAGCACAGATACGCAGTATTTT
D: .; J: TRBJ2-3; size: .; V: TRBV7-3; CDR3: CASSLDEGGTDTQYF; DNA: TGTGCCAGCAGCTTAGACGAGGGTGGCACAGATACGCAGTATTTT
D: TRBD2; J: TRBJ2-2; size: .; V: TRBV7-3; CDR3: CASSLMAGGPGGTGELFF; DNA: TGTGCCAGCAGCTTAATGGCGGGAGGGCCCGGTGGGACCGGGGAGCTGTTTTTT
D: .; J: TRBJ2-1; size: .; V: TRBV28; CDR3: CASSLLAESSYNEQFF; DNA: TGTGCCAGCAGTTTACTCGCGGAGAGCTCCTACAATGAGCAGTTCTTC
D: TRBD1; J: TRBJ1-6; size: .; V: TRBV18; CDR3: CASSPGGTGDNSPLHF; DNA: TGTGCCAGCTCACCAGGAGGCACAGGGGATAATTCACCCCTCCACTTT
D: .; J: TRBJ2-7; size: .; V: TRBV5-5; CDR3: CASYSLAGKQYF; DNA: TGTGCCAGCTACAGCTTAGCAGGGAAACAGTACTTC
D: TRBD2; J: TRBJ2-3; size: .; V: TRBV9; CDR3: CASSPPAGADTQYF; DNA: TGTGCCAGCAGCCCCCCAGCGGGAGCAGATACGCAGTATTTT
D: .; J: TRBJ2-7; size: few; V: TRBV7-6; CDR3: CASSPLTSQGEQYF; DNA: TGTGCCAGCAGCCCCCTTACTAGCCAGGGCGAGCAGTACTTC
D: .; J: TRBJ1-4; size: .; V: TRBV23-1; CDR3: CASRRSAEEVGEKLFF; DNA: TGCGCCAGCAGGAGATCCGCGGAGGAAGTAGGTGAAAAACTGTTTTTT
D: TRBD1; J: TRBJ2-1; size: .; V: TRBV6-1; CDR3: CASSGGTGHSSSYNEQFF; DNA: TGTGCCAGCAGTGGAGGGACAGGTCATTCCTCATCCTACAATGAGCAGTTCTTC
D: .; J: TRBJ1-1; size: .; V: TRBV5-1; CDR3: CASSPAAGLDTEAFF; DNA: TGCGCCAGCAGCCCCGCCGCGGGGTTGGACACTGAAGCTTTCTTT
D: .; J: TRBJ1-1; size: .; V: TRBV21-1; CDR3: CASSKVARLGHTEAFF; DNA: TGTGCCAGCAGCAAAGTCGCCCGCCTGGGCCACACTGAAGCTTTCTTT
D: TRBD1; J: TRBJ2-2; size: .; V: TRBV19; CDR3: CASMPHGDSSHRELFF; DNA: TGTGCCAGTATGCCCCACGGGGACAGTTCCCACCGGGAGCTGTTTTTT
D: TRBD2; J: TRBJ2-7; size: .; V: TRBV5-1; CDR3: CASSLGLAGGSYEQYF; DNA: TGCGCCAGCAGCTTGGGACTAGCTGGGGGATCCTACGAGCAGTACTTC
D: .; J: TRBJ1-2; size: .; V: TRBV6-5; CDR3: CASSRGTGWSGYTF; DNA: TGTGCCAGCAGCCGCGGTACAGGGTGGAGCGGCTACACCTTC
D: TRBD1; J: TRBJ2-7; size: .; V: TRBV30; CDR3: CAWSRDSYEQYF; DNA: TGTGCCTGGAGCCGGGACAGCTACGAGCAGTACTTC
D: TRBD2; J: TRBJ2-1; size: .; V: TRBV7-2; CDR3: CASSLGQLAVAYNEQFF; DNA: TGTGCCAGCAGCTTAGGCCAACTAGCGGTTGCCTACAATGAGCAGTTCTTC
D: TRBD2; J: TRBJ2-1; size: .; V: TRBV5-4; CDR3: CASSLLAGEGGQFF; DNA: TGTGCCAGCAGCTTGTTAGCGGGAGAAGGGGGGCAGTTCTTC
D: TRBD2; J: TRBJ2-3; size: .; V: TRBV11-3; CDR3: CASSLYGSLPGGYTDTQYF; DNA: TGTGCCAGCAGCCTATACGGGTCCCTCCCGGGAGGGTATACAGATACGCAGTATTTT
D: .; J: TRBJ2-2; size: .; V: TRBV9; CDR3: CASSAGGANVPGELFF; DNA: TGTGCCAGCAGCGCTGGGGGCGCGAATGTCCCCGGGGAGCTGTTTTTT